This T cell receptor (beta chain) was documented in a study of Graves' ophthalmopathy and Graves' hyperthyroidism. The length of the CDR3 is 16 residues. Trimming took 0 bases from V and 8 from J; bases not matched to a gene: 9. Looked up from germline, CDR1 is SGHVS and CDR2 is FQNEAQ. The authors amplified TCR beta CDR3 regions from RNA transcripts. The authors performed first-round RT-PCR with HTBI primers and then a second-round multiplex PCR. One entry per CDR3 protein, called by TCRdb with MiXCR from the multiplex PCR reads. The data contain hundreds of thousands of distinct CDR3 sequences, 22% of them singletons. This clonotype appeared many times. Calling hyperthyroidism stable required that no ophthalmopathy show up within 18 months of follow-up. No donor had other autoimmune disease, uncontrolled infection, pregnancy or lactation.

Source material: peripheral blood. The chain carries TRBV7-8 and TRBJ2-2; 7 bases agree with TRBD2. This receptor was taken from a woman between 18 and 30 years old with stable Graves' hyperthyroidism. Some clones in this sample may be carry-over from other donors' samples. The CDR3 region is CASSLALAVGGGELFF. CDR3 nucleotides: TGTGCCAGCAGCTTAGCCCTAGCGGTGGGCGGGGGGGAGCTGTTTTTT.